This TCR beta chain was sequenced during a study of glioma-infiltrating T cells after dendritic cell vaccination. Study-wide background: Monocyte-derived dendritic cells, cultured roughly 7 days with IL-4 and GM-CSF, were pulsed with autologous tumor lysate. Overall study findings and caveats: Longer survival after dendritic cell vaccination followed higher pretreatment TIL content.

Notes on this clone: As yet, its antigen is unknown.

This CDR3 has 18 amino acids. CDR1 is SGHRS and CDR2 is YFSETQ in the germline V gene. The trim removed 0 bases at V and 5 bases at J, leaving 11 bases unmatched. The time point here: after dendritic cell vaccination, including at tumor progression/relapse. Primers: 60 V beta forward and 13 J beta reverse. Method: immunoSEQ multiplex PCR; TCRdb's copy keeps in-frame clones and lacks some. The sample shows more than 45,000 clones, about four fifths of them seen only once. This chain links TRBV5-1 with TRBJ2-1; TRBD2 matches at 10 bases. The sequence was obtained from a human donor with glioblastoma. The sequences come from blood, collected after dendritic cell vaccination. The CDR3, as DNA: TGCGCCAGCAGCTTGGCCCTATTTAGCGGGGGGAAGAACAATGAGCAGTTCTTC. It yields the protein CASSLALFSGGKNNEQFF.